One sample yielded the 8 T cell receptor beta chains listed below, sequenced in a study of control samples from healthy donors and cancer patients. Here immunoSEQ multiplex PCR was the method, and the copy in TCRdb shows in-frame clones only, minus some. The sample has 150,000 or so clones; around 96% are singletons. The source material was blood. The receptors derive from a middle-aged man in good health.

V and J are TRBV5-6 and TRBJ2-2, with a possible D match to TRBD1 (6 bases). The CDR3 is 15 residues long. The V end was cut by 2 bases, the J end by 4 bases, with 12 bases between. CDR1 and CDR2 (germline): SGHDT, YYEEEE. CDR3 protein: CASSFPGQTTGELFF. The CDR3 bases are TGTGCCAGCAGCTTTCCTGGACAGACCACCGGGGAGCTGTTTTTT.

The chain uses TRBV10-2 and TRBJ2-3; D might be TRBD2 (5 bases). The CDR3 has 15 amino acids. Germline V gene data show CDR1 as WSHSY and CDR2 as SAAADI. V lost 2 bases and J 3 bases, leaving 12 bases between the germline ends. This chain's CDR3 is CASSELVIATDTQYF. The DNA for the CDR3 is TGCGCCAGCAGTGAGCTGGTGATAGCGACAGATACGCAGTATTTT.

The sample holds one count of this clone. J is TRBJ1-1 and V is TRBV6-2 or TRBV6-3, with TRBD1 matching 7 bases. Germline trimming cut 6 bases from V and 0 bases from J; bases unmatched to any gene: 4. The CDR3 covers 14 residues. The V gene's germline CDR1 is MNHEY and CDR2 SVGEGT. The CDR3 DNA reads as TGTGCCAGCAGCCGGGACAGCCTGAACACTGAAGCTTTCTTT. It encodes CASSRDSLNTEAFF.

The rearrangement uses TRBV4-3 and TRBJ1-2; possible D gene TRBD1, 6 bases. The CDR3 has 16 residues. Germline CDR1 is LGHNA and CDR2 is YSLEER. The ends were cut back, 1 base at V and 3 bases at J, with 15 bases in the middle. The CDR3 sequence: CASSQGGRRGDYGYTF. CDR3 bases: TGCGCCAGCAGCCAAGGGGGGCGTAGGGGGGACTATGGCTACACCTTC.

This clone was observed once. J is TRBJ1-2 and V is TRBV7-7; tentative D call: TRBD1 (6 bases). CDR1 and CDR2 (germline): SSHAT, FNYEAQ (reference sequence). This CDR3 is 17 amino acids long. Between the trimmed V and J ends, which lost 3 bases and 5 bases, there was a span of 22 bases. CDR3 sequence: CASSLEERGARLYGYTF. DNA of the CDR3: TGTGCCAGCAGCTTGGAGGAGAGGGGGGCGCGACTTTATGGCTACACCTTC.

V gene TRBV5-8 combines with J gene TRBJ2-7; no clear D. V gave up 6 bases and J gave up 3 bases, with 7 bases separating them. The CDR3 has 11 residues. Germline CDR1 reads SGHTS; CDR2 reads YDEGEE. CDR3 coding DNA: TGTGCCAGCACCAAGAACTACGAGCAGTACTTC. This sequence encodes CASTKNYEQYF. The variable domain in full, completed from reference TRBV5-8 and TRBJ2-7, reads EAGVTQSPTHLIKTRGQQATLRCSPISGHTSVYWYQQALGLGLQFLLWYDEGEERNRGNFPPRFSGRQFPNYSSELNVNALELEDSALYLCASTKNYEQYFGPGTRLTVT.

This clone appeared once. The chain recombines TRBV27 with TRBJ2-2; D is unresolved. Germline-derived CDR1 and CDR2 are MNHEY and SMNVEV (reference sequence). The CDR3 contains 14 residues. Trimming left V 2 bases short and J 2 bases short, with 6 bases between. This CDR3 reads CASSLKRNTGELFF. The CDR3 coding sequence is TGTGCCAGCAGTTTAAAGAGAAACACCGGGGAGCTGTTTTTT.

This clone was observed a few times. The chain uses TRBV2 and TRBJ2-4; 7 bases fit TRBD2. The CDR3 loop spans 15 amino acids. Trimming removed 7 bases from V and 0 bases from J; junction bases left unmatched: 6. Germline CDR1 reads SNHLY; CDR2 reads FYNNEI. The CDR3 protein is CASTPTGGAKNIQYF. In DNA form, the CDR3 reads TGTGCCAGCACACCCACGGGGGGAGCCAAAAACATTCAGTACTTC.